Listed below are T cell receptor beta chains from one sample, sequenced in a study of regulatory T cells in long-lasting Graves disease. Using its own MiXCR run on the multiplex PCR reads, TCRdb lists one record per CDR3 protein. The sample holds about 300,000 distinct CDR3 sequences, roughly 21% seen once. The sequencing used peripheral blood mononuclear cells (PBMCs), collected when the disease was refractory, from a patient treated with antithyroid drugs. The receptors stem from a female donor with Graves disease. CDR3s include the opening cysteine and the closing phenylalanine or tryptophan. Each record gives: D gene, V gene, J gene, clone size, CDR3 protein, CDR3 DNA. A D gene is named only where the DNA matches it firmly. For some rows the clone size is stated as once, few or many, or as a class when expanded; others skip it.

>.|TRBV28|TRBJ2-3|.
CASSSIQGNTDTQYF
TGTGCCAGCAGTTCCATACAGGGCAACACAGATACGCAGTATTTT
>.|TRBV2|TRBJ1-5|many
CASKGRESLNQPQHF
TGTGCCAGCAAAGGGAGGGAGAGCCTCAATCAGCCCCAGCATTTT
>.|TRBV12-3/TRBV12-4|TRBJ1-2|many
CASSAGGPEYGYTF
TGTGCCAGCAGTGCTGGGGGGCCGGAGTATGGCTACACCTTC
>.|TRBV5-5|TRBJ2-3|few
CASSRWMGGSSGPSTDTQYF
TGTGCCAGCAGCCGTTGGATGGGGGGTTCAAGCGGCCCAAGCACAGATACGCAGTATTTT
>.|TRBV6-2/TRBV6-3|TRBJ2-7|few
CASSYSETTYEQYF
TGTGCCAGCAGTTATTCAGAGACAACCTACGAGCAGTACTTC
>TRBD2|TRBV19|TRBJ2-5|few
CASSDLAGVSIPETQYF
TGTGCCAGTAGTGACCTAGCGGGAGTATCCATCCCAGAGACCCAGTACTTC
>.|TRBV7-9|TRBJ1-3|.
CASSLNSFWDFSSGNTIYF
TGTGCCAGCAGCTTAAATTCTTTCTGGGACTTCTCCTCTGGAAACACCATATATTTT
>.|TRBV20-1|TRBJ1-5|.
CSATRGTKNQPQHF
TGCAGTGCTACCCGCGGGACAAAGAATCAGCCCCAGCATTTT
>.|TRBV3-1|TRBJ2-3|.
CASSQPWTPTGADTQYF
TGTGCCAGCAGCCAACCCTGGACTCCGACTGGCGCAGATACGCAGTATTTT
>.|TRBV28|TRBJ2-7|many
CASSLGTSPTYEQYF
TGTGCCAGCAGTTTAGGCACCTCACCAACCTACGAGCAGTACTTC
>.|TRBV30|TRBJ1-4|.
CAWTDERSPGKLFF
TGTGCCTGGACCGACGAGCGGAGTCCCGGAAAACTGTTTTTT
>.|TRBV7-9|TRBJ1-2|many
CASSLATETNYGYTF
TGTGCCAGCAGCTTAGCGACAGAGACCAACTATGGCTACACCTTC
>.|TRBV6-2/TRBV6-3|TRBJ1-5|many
CASSYRQGAQSNQPQHF
TGTGCCAGCAGTTACCGACAAGGGGCCCAGAGCAATCAGCCCCAGCATTTT
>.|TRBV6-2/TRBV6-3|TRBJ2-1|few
CASTRDIGSYNEQFF
TGTGCCAGCACTAGGGACATCGGCTCCTACAATGAGCAGTTCTTC
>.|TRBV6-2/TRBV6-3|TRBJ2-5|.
CASEGYQETQYF
TGTGCCAGCGAAGGGTATCAAGAGACCCAGTACTTC
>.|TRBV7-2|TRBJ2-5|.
CASSLVVGGAGAQYF
TGTGCCAGCAGCTTAGTGGTGGGCGGGGCCGGGGCCCAGTACTTC
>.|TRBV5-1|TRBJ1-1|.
CASSWDTRLPNTEAFF
TGCGCCAGCAGCTGGGACACAAGACTACCGAACACTGAAGCTTTCTTT
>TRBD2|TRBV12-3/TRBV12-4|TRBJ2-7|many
CASSRRLAGEPYEQYF
TGTGCCAGCAGCCGGAGACTAGCGGGAGAACCCTACGAGCAGTACTTC
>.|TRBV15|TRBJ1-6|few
CATSRGQNNSPLHF
TGTGCCACCAGCAGAGGACAGAATAATTCACCCCTCCACTTT
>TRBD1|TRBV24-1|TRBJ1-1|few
CATSSSGTGFGTEAFF
TGTGCCACCAGTTCATCCGGGACAGGGTTTGGCACTGAAGCTTTCTTT
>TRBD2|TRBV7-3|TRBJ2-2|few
CASSSPAGLEGTGELFF
TGTGCCAGCAGCTCTCCGGCTGGACTAGAGGGGACCGGGGAGCTGTTTTTT
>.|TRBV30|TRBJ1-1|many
CAWSEGTTEAFF
TGTGCCTGGAGTGAAGGGACCACTGAAGCTTTCTTT
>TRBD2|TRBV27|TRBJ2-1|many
CASSLSGSNEQFF
TGTGCCAGCAGTTTAAGCGGGAGCAATGAGCAGTTCTTC
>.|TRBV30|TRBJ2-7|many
CAWSVLSYEQYF
TGTGCCTGGAGTGTACTCTCCTACGAGCAGTACTTC
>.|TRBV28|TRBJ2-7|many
CASSHPWGPYEQYF
TGTGCCAGCAGCCACCCTTGGGGCCCCTACGAGCAGTACTTC
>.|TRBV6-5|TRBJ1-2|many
CASSYRPGRDLYGYTF
TGTGCCAGCAGTTACCGGCCGGGACGGGATCTTTATGGCTACACCTTC
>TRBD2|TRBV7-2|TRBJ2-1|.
CASSLLSSGVDEQFF
TGTGCCAGCAGCTTACTCTCTAGCGGGGTGGATGAGCAGTTCTTC
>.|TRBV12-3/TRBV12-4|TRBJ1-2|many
CASSTRDISNYGYTF
TGTGCCAGCAGTACCCGGGACATCTCTAACTATGGCTACACCTTC
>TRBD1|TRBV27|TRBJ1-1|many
CASSRGTGMNTEAFF
TGTGCCAGCAGTCGCGGGACAGGGATGAACACTGAAGCTTTCTTT
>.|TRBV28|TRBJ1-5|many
CASSSWADNSNQPQHF
TGTGCCAGCAGTTCCTGGGCAGATAATAGCAATCAGCCCCAGCATTTT
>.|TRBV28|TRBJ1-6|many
CASSFIPKVLDNSPLHF
TGTGCCAGCAGTTTCATCCCGAAGGTTCTGGATAATTCACCCCTCCACTTT
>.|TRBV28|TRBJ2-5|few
CASSFVRQGTQYF
TGTGCCAGCAGTTTTGTCAGGCAGGGGACCCAGTACTTC
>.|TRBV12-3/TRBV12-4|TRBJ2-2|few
CAISTTGELFF
TGTGCCATTTCTACCACCGGGGAGCTGTTTTTT
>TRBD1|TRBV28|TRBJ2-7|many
CASSGTGRSRSSYEQYF
TGTGCCAGCAGTGGGACAGGGAGGTCTCGAAGCTCCTACGAGCAGTACTTC
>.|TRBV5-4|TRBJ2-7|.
CASSFGSAYEQYF
TGTGCCAGCAGCTTCGGTAGCGCCTACGAGCAGTACTTC
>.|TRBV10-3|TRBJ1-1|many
CAISRDGSEAFF
TGTGCCATCAGCCGGGACGGGAGCGAAGCTTTCTTT
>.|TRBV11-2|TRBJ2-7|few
CASSSDSEPTYEQYF
TGTGCCAGCAGTTCCGACTCCGAACCGACCTACGAGCAGTACTTC
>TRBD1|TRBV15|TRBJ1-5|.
CTTSRDRDFQPQHF
TGTACCACCAGCAGAGACAGGGATTTTCAGCCCCAGCATTTT
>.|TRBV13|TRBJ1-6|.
CASSLRSYNSPLHF
TGTGCCAGCAGCTTACGGTCCTATAATTCACCCCTCCACTTT
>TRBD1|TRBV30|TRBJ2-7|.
CAWAWDRGGEQYF
TGTGCCTGGGCGTGGGACAGGGGAGGCGAGCAGTACTTC
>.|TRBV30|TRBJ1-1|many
CAWSVGPLQAFF
TGTGCCTGGAGTGTGGGACCGCTCCAAGCTTTCTTT
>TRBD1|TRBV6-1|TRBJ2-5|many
CASSAGTGVETQYF
TGTGCCAGCAGCGCCGGGACAGGGGTGGAGACCCAGTACTTC
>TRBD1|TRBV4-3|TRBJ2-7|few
CASSQNRGQGYEQYF
TGCGCCAGCAGCCAGAACAGGGGGCAGGGCTACGAGCAGTACTTC
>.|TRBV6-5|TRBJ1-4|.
CASSYRGTIGEKLFF
TGTGCCAGCAGTTACAGAGGCACCATAGGGGAAAAACTGTTTTTT
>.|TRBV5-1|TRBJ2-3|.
CASSLQGATDTQYF
TGCGCCAGCAGCTTACAAGGAGCCACAGATACGCAGTATTTT